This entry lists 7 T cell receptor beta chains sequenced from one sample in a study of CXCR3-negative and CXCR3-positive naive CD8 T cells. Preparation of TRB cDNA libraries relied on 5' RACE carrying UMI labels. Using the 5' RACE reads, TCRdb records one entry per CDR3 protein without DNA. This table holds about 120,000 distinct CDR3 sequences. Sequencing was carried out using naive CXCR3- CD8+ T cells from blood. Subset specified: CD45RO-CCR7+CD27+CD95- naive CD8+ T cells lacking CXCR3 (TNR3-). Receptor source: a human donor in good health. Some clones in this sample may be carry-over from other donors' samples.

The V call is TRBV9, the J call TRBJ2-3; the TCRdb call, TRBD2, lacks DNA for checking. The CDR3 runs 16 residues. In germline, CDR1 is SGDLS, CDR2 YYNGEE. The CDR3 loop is CASSGHSGSAFDTQYF. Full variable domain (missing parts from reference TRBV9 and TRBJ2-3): DSGVTQTPKHLITATGQRVTLRCSPRSGDLSVYWYQQSLDQGLQFLIQYYNGEERAKGNILERFSAQQFPDLHSELNLSSLELGDSALYFCASSGHSGSAFDTQYFGPGTRLTVL.

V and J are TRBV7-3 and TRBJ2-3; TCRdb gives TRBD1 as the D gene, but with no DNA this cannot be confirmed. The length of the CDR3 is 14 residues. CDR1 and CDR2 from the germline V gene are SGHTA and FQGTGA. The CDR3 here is CASSLNLGGDTQYF. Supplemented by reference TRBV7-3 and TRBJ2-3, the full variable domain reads GAGVSQTPSNKVTEKGKYVELRCDPISGHTALYWYRQSLGQGPEFLIYFQGTGAADDSGLPNDRFFAVRPEGSVSTLKIQRTERGDSAVYLCASSLNLGGDTQYFGPGTRLTVL.

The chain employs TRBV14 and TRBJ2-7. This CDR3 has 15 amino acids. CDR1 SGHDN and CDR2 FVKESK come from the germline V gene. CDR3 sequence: CASSQGFRSSYEQYF.

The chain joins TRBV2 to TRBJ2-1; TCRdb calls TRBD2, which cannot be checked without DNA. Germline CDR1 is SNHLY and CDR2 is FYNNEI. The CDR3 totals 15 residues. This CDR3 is CASRSTSGAYNEQFF.

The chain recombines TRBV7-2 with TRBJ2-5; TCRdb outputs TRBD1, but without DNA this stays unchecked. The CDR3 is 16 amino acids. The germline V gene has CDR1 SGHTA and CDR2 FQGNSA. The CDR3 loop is CASSLVGGHGVETQYF.

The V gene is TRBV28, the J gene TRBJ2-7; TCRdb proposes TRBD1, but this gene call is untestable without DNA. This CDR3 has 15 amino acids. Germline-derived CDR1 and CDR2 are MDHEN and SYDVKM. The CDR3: CASSFRGRISYEQYF.

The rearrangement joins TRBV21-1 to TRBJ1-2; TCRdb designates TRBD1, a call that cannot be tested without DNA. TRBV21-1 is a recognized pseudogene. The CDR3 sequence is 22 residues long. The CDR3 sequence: CASSKAPRGLTGILLSMTGYTF.